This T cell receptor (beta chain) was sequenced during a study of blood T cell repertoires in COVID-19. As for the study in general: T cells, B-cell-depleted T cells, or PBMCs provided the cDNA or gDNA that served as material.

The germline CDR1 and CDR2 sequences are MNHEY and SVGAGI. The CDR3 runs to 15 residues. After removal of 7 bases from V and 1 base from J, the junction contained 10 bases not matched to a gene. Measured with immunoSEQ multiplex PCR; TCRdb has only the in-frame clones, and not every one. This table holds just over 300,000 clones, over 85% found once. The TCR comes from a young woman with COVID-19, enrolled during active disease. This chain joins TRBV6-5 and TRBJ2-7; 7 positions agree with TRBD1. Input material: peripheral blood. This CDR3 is CASKTQDRRSYEQYF. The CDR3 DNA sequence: TGTGCCAGCAAGACCCAGGACAGGCGATCCTACGAGCAGTACTTC.